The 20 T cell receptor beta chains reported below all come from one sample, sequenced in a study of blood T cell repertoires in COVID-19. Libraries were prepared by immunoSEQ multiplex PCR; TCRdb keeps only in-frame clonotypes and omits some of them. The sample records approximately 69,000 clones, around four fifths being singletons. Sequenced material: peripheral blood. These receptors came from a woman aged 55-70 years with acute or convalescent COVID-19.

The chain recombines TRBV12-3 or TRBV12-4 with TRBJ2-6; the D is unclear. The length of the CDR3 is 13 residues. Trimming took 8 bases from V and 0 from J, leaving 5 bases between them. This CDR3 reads CASSNSGANVLTF. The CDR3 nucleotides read TGTGCCAGCTCCAACTCTGGGGCCAACGTCCTGACTTTC.

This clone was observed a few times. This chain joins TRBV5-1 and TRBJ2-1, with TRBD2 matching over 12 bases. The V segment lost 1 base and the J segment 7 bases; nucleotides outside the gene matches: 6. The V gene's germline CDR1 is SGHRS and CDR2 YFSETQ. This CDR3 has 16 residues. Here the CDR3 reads CASSLFLAGGMNEQFF. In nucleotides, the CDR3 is TGCGCCAGCAGCTTGTTTCTAGCGGGAGGGATGAATGAGCAGTTCTTC.

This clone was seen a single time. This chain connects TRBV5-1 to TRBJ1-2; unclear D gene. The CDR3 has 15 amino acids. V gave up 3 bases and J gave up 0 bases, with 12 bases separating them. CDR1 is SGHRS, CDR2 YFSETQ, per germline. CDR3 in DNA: TGCGCCAGCAGCTATTGGACTACGGCTAACTATGGCTACACCTTC. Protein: CASSYWTTANYGYTF.

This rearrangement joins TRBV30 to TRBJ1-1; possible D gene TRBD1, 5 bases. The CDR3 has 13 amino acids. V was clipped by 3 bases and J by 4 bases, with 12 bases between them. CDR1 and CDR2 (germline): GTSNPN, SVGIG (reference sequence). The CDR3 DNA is TGTGCCTGGAGCAGGGCCTCGACCACTGAAGCTTTCTTT. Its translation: CAWSRASTTEAFF.

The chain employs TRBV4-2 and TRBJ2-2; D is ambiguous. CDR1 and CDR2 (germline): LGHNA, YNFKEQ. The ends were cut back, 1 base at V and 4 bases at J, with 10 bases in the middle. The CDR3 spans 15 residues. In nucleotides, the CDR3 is TGTGCCAGCAGCCAAGGTGCCCAAGCCACCGGGGAGCTGTTTTTT. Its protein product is CASSQGAQATGELFF.

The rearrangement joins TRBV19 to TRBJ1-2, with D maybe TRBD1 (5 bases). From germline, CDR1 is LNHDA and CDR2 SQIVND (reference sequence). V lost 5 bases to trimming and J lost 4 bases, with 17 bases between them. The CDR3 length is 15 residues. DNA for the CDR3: TGTGCCAGTAGTGCCCGACAGCTTTTGGGCTATGGCTACACCTTC. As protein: CASSARQLLGYGYTF.

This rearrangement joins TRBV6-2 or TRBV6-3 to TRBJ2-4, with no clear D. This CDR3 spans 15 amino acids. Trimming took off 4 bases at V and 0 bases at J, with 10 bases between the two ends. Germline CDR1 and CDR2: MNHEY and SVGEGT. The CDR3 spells CASSFERLAKNIQYF. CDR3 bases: TGTGCCAGCAGTTTCGAGAGACTAGCCAAAAACATTCAGTACTTC.

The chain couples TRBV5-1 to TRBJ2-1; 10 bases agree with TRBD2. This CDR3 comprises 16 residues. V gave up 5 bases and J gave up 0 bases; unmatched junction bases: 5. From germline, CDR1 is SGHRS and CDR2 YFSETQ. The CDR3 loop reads CASSRTSGVSYNEQFF. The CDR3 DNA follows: TGCGCCAGCAGTCGGACTAGCGGAGTCTCCTACAATGAGCAGTTCTTC. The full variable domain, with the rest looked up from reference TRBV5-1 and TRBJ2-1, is KAGVTQTPRYLIKTRGQQVTLSCSPISGHRSVSWYQQTPGQGLQFLFEYFSETQRNKGNFPGRFSGRQFSNSRSEMNVSTLELGDSALYLCASSRTSGVSYNEQFFGPGTRLTVL.

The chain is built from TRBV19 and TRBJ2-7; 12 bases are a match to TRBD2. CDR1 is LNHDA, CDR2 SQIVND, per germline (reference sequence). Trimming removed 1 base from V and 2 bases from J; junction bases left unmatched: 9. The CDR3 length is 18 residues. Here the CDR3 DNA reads TGTGCCAGTAGTATAGCACAGGGAGCTAGCGGGAGGGCCTACGAGCAGTACTTC. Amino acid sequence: CASSIAQGASGRAYEQYF.

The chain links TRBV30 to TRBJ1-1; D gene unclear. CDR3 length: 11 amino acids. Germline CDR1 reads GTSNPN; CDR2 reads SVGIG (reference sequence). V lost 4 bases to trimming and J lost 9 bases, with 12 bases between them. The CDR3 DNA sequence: TGTGCCTGGACCAACCTAAAAAAAGCTTTCTTT. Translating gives CAWTNLKKAFF.

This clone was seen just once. The CDR3 coding sequence is TGCGCCAGCAGCCAAGTAAACAGGGACGATTATGGCTACACCTTC. This encodes CASSQVNRDDYGYTF. The rearrangement links TRBV4-1 to TRBJ1-2; D possibly corresponds to TRBD1 (6 bases). Trimming took 1 base from V and 5 from J, leaving 14 bases between them. This CDR3 region has 15 residues. CDR1 and CDR2 from the germline V gene are MGHRA and YSYEKL.

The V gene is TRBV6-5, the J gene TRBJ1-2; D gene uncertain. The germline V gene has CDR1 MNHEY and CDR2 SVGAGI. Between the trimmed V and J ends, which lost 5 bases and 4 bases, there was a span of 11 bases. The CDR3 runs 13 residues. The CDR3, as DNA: TGTGCCAGCAGTACTGACAAGACCTATGGCTACACCTTC. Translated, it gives CASSTDKTYGYTF.

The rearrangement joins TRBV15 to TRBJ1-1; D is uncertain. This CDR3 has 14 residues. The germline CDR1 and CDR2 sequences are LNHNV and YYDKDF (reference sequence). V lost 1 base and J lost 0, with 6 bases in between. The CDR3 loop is CATSRGRLNTEAFF. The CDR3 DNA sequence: TGTGCCACCAGCAGAGGGCGGCTGAACACTGAAGCTTTCTTT.

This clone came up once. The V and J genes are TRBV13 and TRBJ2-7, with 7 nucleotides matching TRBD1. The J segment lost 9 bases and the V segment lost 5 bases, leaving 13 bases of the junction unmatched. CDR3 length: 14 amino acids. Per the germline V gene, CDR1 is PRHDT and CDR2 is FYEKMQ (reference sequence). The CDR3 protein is CASSGRQGSGTQYF. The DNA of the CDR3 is TGTGCCAGCAGCGGCCGACAGGGCTCCGGAACGCAGTACTTC.

CDR3 residues: CASSQSTGRRYNSPLHF. CDR3 nucleotide sequence: TGCGCCAGCAGCCAGTCCACAGGGCGCCGTTATAATTCACCCCTCCACTTT. The chain links TRBV4-1 to TRBJ1-6, with a weak D call TRBD1 (6 bases). CDR1 and CDR2 from the germline V gene are MGHRA and YSYEKL. The CDR3 contains 17 residues. Deletions cut 3 bases from V and 4 bases from J, with 16 bases between.

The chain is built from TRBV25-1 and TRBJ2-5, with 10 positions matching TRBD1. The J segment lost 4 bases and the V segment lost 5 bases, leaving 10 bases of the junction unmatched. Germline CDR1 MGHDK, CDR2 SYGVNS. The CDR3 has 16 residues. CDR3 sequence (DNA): TGTGCCAGCAGTCCCCGGACAGGGGGGTCCCTAGAGACCCAGTACTTC. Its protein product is CASSPRTGGSLETQYF.

Here the CDR3 DNA reads TGTGCCAGCTCACGACAGAGGATGAACACTGAAGCTTTCTTT. Translated, it gives CASSRQRMNTEAFF. This chain connects TRBV18 to TRBJ1-1; tentatively, D is TRBD1 (5 bases). The germline V and J ends were trimmed by 4 bases and 0 bases, with 9 bases remaining between them. The germline CDR1 and CDR2 sequences are KGHSH and LQKENI. CDR3 length equals 14 residues.

The CDR3 region has the DNA TGTGCCACCAGTGTCGGGGACAGCCTTAATGAAAAACTGTTTTTT. Amino acid sequence: CATSVGDSLNEKLFF. The chain carries TRBV24-1 and TRBJ1-4, with 7 nucleotides matching TRBD1. Trimming removed 5 bases from V and 4 bases from J; junction bases left unmatched: 6. Germline CDR1 is KGHDR and CDR2 is SFDVKD. The CDR3 has 15 residues.

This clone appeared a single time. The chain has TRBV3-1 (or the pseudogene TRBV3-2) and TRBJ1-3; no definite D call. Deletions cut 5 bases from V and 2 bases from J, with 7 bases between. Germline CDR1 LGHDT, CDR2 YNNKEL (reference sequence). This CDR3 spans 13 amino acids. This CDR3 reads CASSSSPGNTIYF. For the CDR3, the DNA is TGTGCCAGCAGCTCGAGCCCTGGAAACACCATATATTTT.

CDR3 sequence reads: CASSPAGLAVETQYF. CDR3 nucleotides: TGTGCCAGCAGCCCGGCCGGACTAGCAGTAGAGACCCAGTACTTC. The rearrangement joins TRBV11-3 to TRBJ2-5, with 8 bases lining up with TRBD2. V lost 5 bases to trimming and J lost 4 bases; unmatched junction nucleotides: 9. CDR1 and CDR2 (germline): SGHNT, YENEEA. The CDR3 totals 15 residues.